Below, 16 T cell receptor beta chains from the same sample are listed, as sequenced in a study of T cell responses to AZD1222 COVID-19 vaccine. The table came from immunoSEQ multiplex PCR; TCRdb's copy has only in-frame clones and leaves some out. The sample has 90,000 to 150,000 clones, around nine tenths seen once. The specimen was peripheral blood, collected on day 0 of AZD1222 vaccination. Receptors originate from an adult in good health.

V gene TRBV2 combines with J gene TRBJ2-1; D is possibly TRBD1 (6 bases). Per germline, CDR1 SNHLY and CDR2 FYNNEI. V was cut by 2 bases and J by 6 bases, with 14 bases left in between. The CDR3 is made up of 15 amino acids. The CDR3, as DNA: TGTGCCAGCAGTGAATGGGGGCAGGTTGCCAATGAGCAGTTCTTC. It translates to CASSEWGQVANEQFF.

The rearrangement joins TRBV6-5 to TRBJ2-7, with TRBD1 matching 9 bases. The germline gives CDR1 MNHEY, CDR2 SVGAGI. The CDR3 totals 13 residues. The ends lost 9 bases at V and 3 bases at J; junction bases unmatched: 6. This CDR3 is CASSGTGNYEQYF. CDR3 coding DNA: TGTGCCAGTTCCGGGACAGGGAACTACGAGCAGTACTTC.

This chain connects TRBV30 to TRBJ1-1; no clear D. CDR3 length equals 12 residues. Germline V gives CDR1 GTSNPN, CDR2 SVGIG (reference sequence). Trimming took off 5 bases at V and 11 bases at J, with 18 bases between the two ends. CDR3 coding DNA: TGTGCCTGGTCACCGAGGGCCGCGCGGGCTTTCTTT. It yields the protein CAWSPRAARAFF.

The chain has TRBV19 and TRBJ2-7; TRBD2 agrees at 10 bases. This CDR3 region has 13 residues. Germline V gene sequence: CDR1 LNHDA, CDR2 SQIVND (reference sequence). V shed 7 bases and J 5 bases; nucleotides not matched to a gene: 5. CDR3: CASISSGSNEQYF. CDR3 DNA sequence: TGTGCCAGTATTTCTAGCGGGAGCAACGAGCAGTACTTC.

The rearrangement links TRBV2 to TRBJ2-1; perhaps TRBD2 as D (5 bases). With 8 bases removed from V and 0 bases from J, the gap between germline ends came to 11 bases. The CDR3 has 14 residues. The germline CDR1 and CDR2 sequences are SNHLY and FYNNEI. The CDR3 here is CASSRVSSYNEQFF. The CDR3 coding sequence is TGTGCCAGCTCGAGGGTTAGCTCCTACAATGAGCAGTTCTTC.

V gene TRBV5-1 combines with J gene TRBJ1-1, with unresolved D. CDR1 and CDR2 (germline): SGHRS, YFSETQ. This CDR3 has 14 amino acids. V lost 0 bases to trimming and J lost 8 bases, with 14 bases between them. This CDR3 is CASSLDSEVIEAFF. CDR3 coding DNA: TGCGCCAGCAGCTTGGATTCGGAAGTTATCGAAGCTTTCTTT.

The chain carries TRBV28 and TRBJ2-7, with 10 bases lining up with TRBD1. The CDR3 runs to 13 residues. V shed 7 bases, J shed 4 bases, and the junction held 4 bases outside the gene matches. CDR1 is MDHEN, CDR2 SYDVKM, per germline. The CDR3 spells CASTPGQGYEQYF. The CDR3 region has the DNA TGTGCCAGCACCCCGGGACAGGGGTACGAGCAGTACTTC.

This chain uses TRBV5-4 with TRBJ1-3, with D uncertain. Trimming cost V 2 bases and J 3 bases, with 3 bases left between them. This CDR3 spans 12 amino acids. Germline CDR1 and CDR2: SGHNT and YYREEE (reference sequence). The CDR3 coding sequence is TGTGCCAGCAGCTTATATGGAAACACCATATATTTT. This translates into CASSLYGNTIYF.

As concerns this clone: This sample includes further DNA sequences coding for the same CDR3. The chain couples TRBV5-1 to TRBJ2-7, with TRBD1 matching 9 bases. The CDR3 covers 14 residues. The junction had 6 bases not matched to a gene; V was cut back by 5 bases and J by 3 bases. Germline V gene sequence: CDR1 SGHRS, CDR2 YFSETQ. The CDR3: CASSPGTGSYEQYF. For the CDR3, the DNA is TGCGCCAGCAGTCCCGGGACAGGGAGCTACGAGCAGTACTTC.

The gene calls are TRBV5-1 and TRBJ2-3, with 13 bases that match TRBD2. Germline-derived CDR1 and CDR2 are SGHRS and YFSETQ. This CDR3 spans 16 amino acids. V trimming: 5 bases; J trimming: 4 bases; junction bases outside the gene matches: 7. This chain's CDR3 is CASRTGLAGVSDTQYF. In DNA, the CDR3 is TGCGCCAGCAGGACCGGACTAGCGGGAGTATCAGATACGCAGTATTTT.

The chain carries TRBV29-1 and TRBJ2-2; 10 nucleotides agree with TRBD1. CDR3 length: 14 residues. Germline CDR1 and CDR2: SQVTM and ANQGSEA. With V trimmed by 6 bases and J by 2 bases, 3 bases remained unmatched. CDR3 nucleotides: TGCAGCGTCGGACAGGGGGTAAACACCGGGGAGCTGTTTTTT. Encoded protein: CSVGQGVNTGELFF.

The rearrangement uses TRBV25-1 and TRBJ1-5; D gene uncertain. Germline values: CDR1 MGHDK, CDR2 SYGVNS. V gave up 3 bases and J gave up 5 bases, with 17 bases separating them. CDR3 length equals 16 residues. In DNA, the CDR3 is TGTGCCAGCAGTGATTTCTTTGGCGGCCAGGATCAGCCCCAGCATTTT. It is translated as CASSDFFGGQDQPQHF.

For the CDR3, the DNA is TGCGCCAGCAGTGAGGTTCCCTTCAAGCGGGAGCCCACAGATACGCAGTATTTT. Translated, it gives CASSEVPFKREPTDTQYF. The V call is TRBV10-1, the J call TRBJ2-3, with TRBD2 matching over 8 bases. CDR1 is WNHNN and CDR2 is SYGVQD in the germline V gene (reference sequence). V shed 2 bases and J 2 bases; nucleotides not matched to a gene: 12. The CDR3 consists of 18 residues.

The chain joins TRBV28 to TRBJ2-5; 12 bases align to TRBD1. The germline V gene encodes CDR1 MDHEN and CDR2 SYDVKM. The CDR3 has 15 amino acids. J was trimmed by 6 bases and V by 4 bases; bases with no gene match: 6. The CDR3 DNA reads as TGTGCCAGCAGTTACGGGACAGGGGGCGTGAAGACCCAGTACTTC. This codes for CASSYGTGGVKTQYF. The full variable domain, completed using reference TRBV28 and TRBJ2-5, is DVKVTQSSRYLVKRTGEKVFLECVQDMDHENMFWYRQDPGLGLRLIYFSYDVKMKEKGDIPEGYSVSREKKERFSLILESASTNQTSMYLCASSYGTGGVKTQYFGPGTRLLVL.

V gene TRBV5-6 combines with J gene TRBJ2-7, with D possibly TRBD1 on 7 matching bases. The length of the CDR3 is 14 residues. Per the germline V gene, CDR1 is SGHDT and CDR2 is YYEEEE. Deletions cut 4 bases from V and 6 bases from J, with 17 bases between. Here the CDR3 DNA reads TGTGCCAGCAGCCCGGCGGGGTACAGGGGCGAGCAGTACTTC. The encoded protein is CASSPAGYRGEQYF.

The V and J genes are TRBV5-1 and TRBJ2-7, with D possibly matching TRBD1 (5 bases). The CDR3 sequence is 13 residues long. V was shortened by 5 bases and J by 0 bases, with 9 bases between the two germline ends. The germline gives CDR1 SGHRS, CDR2 YFSETQ. The DNA for the CDR3 is TGCGCCAGCAGTAGTGACAGCTCCTACGAGCAGTACTTC. Encoded protein: CASSSDSSYEQYF.